A single sample gave rise to the 8 T cell receptor beta chains below, sequenced in a study of metastatic and nonmetastatic thyroid tumors. TCRdb re-called the PCR reads with MiXCR. The table shows roughly 4,000 clones, with roughly 33% occurring only once. Among the patients, none had received any treatment before thyroid surgery. The sample comprised adjacent normal tissue. The receptors originated from a male donor with papillary thyroid cancer or a benign thyroid nodule (not recorded which). Some clones in this sample may be carry-over from other donors' samples.

The V and J genes are TRBV5-1 and TRBJ2-3; 7 bases are shared with TRBD1. The V segment lost 6 bases and the J segment 1 base; nucleotides outside the gene matches: 5. The germline CDR1 and CDR2 sequences are SGHRS and YFSETQ. This CDR3 is built from 14 residues. In DNA, the CDR3 is TGCGCCAGCACTCGCGGACAGGGCACAGATACGCAGTATTTT. Encoded protein: CASTRGQGTDTQYF.

The genes are TRBV20-1 and TRBJ2-7; TRBD2 is a possible D gene (6 bases). V gave up 5 bases and J gave up 2 bases, with 25 bases separating them. The CDR3 totals 17 residues. Germline loops: CDR1 DFQATT, CDR2 SNEGSKA (reference sequence). The CDR3 bases are TGCAGTGCTCCCTCTTCTATTTCCGGGGGTCCACCCTACGAGCAGTACTTC. Protein: CSAPSSISGGPPYEQYF.

This sequence joins TRBV30 and TRBJ2-2, with 12 bases lining up with TRBD2. The germline gives CDR1 GTSNPN, CDR2 SVGIG (reference sequence). J gave up 5 bases and V 4 bases, and 8 bases lay outside the gene matches. This CDR3 is 16 amino acids long. The CDR3 bases are TGTGCCTGGATCCCGACTAGCGGGAGATCAACCGGGGAGCTGTTTTTT. Amino acid sequence: CAWIPTSGRSTGELFF.

This clone is deemed medium-sized (0.01 to 0.1%). V usage is TRBV5-1 and J usage is TRBJ1-1; the D gene is possibly TRBD1 (5 bases). Germline V gene sequence: CDR1 SGHRS, CDR2 YFSETQ. This CDR3 contains 14 residues. The V gene lost 4 bases and the J gene lost 6 bases, with 16 bases spanning the gap. This chain's CDR3 is CASSPGGEAAEAFF. Written as DNA, the CDR3 is TGCGCCAGCAGCCCCGGGGGGGAGGCTGCTGAAGCTTTCTTT.

The chain has TRBV28 and TRBJ1-3, with D maybe TRBD1 (5 bases). The CDR3 contains 12 residues. V was shortened by 3 bases and J by 8 bases, with 8 bases between the two germline ends. From germline, CDR1 is MDHEN and CDR2 SYDVKM. CDR3 residues: CASSFLGDTIYF. The CDR3 nucleotides are TGTGCCAGCAGTTTTCTGGGGGACACCATATATTTT.

This clone occurred once. The rearrangement uses TRBV19 and TRBJ2-2; 13 nucleotides line up with TRBD2. Trimming at V came to 7 bases and at J to 5 bases, leaving 7 bases not matched to a gene. Germline V CDR1 and CDR2: LNHDA, SQIVND (reference sequence). There are 16 residues in the CDR3. The CDR3 sequence is CASMWTSGGLTGELFF. DNA for the CDR3: TGTGCCAGTATGTGGACTAGCGGGGGATTAACCGGGGAGCTGTTTTTT.

This clone has more than one count but fewer than ten. The V gene is TRBV28, the J gene TRBJ1-5, with D perhaps matching TRBD1 (6 bases). The germline V gene encodes CDR1 MDHEN and CDR2 SYDVKM. The CDR3 spans 14 residues. The V end was cut by 8 bases, the J end by 7 bases, with 18 bases between. CDR3 nucleotide sequence: TGTGCCAGCCTTCCGACAGGCCTAGGACAGCCCCAGCATTTT. It encodes CASLPTGLGQPQHF.

Only one count was recorded for this clone. The chain has TRBV11-1 and TRBJ2-1; 10 bases fit TRBD2. Germline loops: CDR1 SGHAT, CDR2 FQDESV (reference sequence). The CDR3 is 16 residues long. The J segment lost 7 bases and the V segment lost 1 base, leaving 7 bases of the junction unmatched. CDR3 region: CASSLGPAGGPNEQFF. For the CDR3, the DNA is TGTGCCAGCAGCTTAGGCCCAGCGGGAGGGCCTAATGAGCAGTTCTTC.